This T cell receptor (beta chain) was sequenced in a study of T-cell memory formation after mild COVID-19. The study's findings and limits: Researchers found some responding clones in pre-infection memory, a sign that cross-reactive memory joined. Clones from the second wave (peaking day 37) had unconfirmed SARS-CoV-2 specificity.

About this clonotype itself: The antigen remains unidentified.

Each CDR3 protein gets one entry after TCRdb re-called the 5' RACE reads with MiXCR. The data contain about 270,000 distinct CDR3 sequences, roughly 17% of them singletons. The sequence was collected from a man younger than 30 who had mild COVID-19 (a few samples of this study predate the infection). Cell type and time point are not known. Source material: PBMCs or a T cell subset sorted from them (not recorded which).

The chain's CDR3 is CASSVRGEGQEQYF. CDR3 bases: TGTGCCAGCAGTGTGAGAGGGGAAGGACAAGAGCAGTACTTC. J is TRBJ2-7 and V is TRBV2, with D perhaps TRBD1 or TRBD2 (5 bases each). There are 14 residues in the CDR3. CDR1 is SNHLY and CDR2 is FYNNEI in the germline V gene. V was pared by 4 bases and J by 7 bases, with 17 bases between.